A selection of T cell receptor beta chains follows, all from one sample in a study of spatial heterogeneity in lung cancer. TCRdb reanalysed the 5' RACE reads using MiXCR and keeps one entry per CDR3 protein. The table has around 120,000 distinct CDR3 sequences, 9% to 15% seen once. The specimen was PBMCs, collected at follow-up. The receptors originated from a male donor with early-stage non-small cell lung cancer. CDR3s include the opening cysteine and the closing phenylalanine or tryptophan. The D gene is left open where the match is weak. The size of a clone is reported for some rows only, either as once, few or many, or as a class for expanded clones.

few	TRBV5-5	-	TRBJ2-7	TGTGCCACCTTCTCCAGGGGAAACGAGCAGTACTTC	CATFSRGNEQYF
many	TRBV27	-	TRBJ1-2	TGTGCCAGCAGTTCCCTCCTTAGGGGAATCTATGGCTACACCTTC	CASSSLLRGIYGYTF
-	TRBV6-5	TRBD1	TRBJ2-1	TGTGCCAGCAGTTACCGGTCAGGGGGTACAAATGAGCAGTTCTTC	CASSYRSGGTNEQFF
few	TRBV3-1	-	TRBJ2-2	TGTGCCAGCAGCCTGAAGGGGCGGTCGAACACCGGGGAGCTGTTTTTT	CASSLKGRSNTGELFF
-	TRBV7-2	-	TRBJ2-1	TGTGCCAGCATCAGCCGCAGAACAGGATACAATGAGCAGTTCTTC	CASISRRTGYNEQFF
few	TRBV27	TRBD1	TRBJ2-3	TGTGCCAGCAGTTCCCGGGACAGGGTCTGGTACGCAGATACGCAGTATTTT	CASSSRDRVWYADTQYF
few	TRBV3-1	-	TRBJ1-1	TGTGCCAGCAGCCCCCTAGGACGGTACACTGAAGCTTTCTTT	CASSPLGRYTEAFF
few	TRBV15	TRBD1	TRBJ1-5	TGTGCCACCAGCAGAGCGGGACAGGGAGGTCAGCCCCAGCATTTT	CATSRAGQGGQPQHF
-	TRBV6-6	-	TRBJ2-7	TGTGCCAGCAACGGGCTTAGCTCCTACGAGCAGTACTTC	CASNGLSSYEQYF
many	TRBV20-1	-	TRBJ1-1	TGCAGTGCTAGAGAGGACCCCAACACTGAAGCTTTCTTT	CSAREDPNTEAFF
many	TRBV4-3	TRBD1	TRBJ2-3	TGCGCCAGACGGGACAGGTCGGCAGATACGCAGTATTTT	CARRDRSADTQYF
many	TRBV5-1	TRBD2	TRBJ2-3	TGCGCCAGCAGCTTGGTGGCGGGGGGGCCCCAAGATACGCAGTATTTT	CASSLVAGGPQDTQYF
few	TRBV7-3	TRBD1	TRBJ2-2	TGTGCCAGCAGCTCCGGGACAGGGAGGATGGAGGAGCTGTTTTTT	CASSSGTGRMEELFF
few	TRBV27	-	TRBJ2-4	TGTGCCAGCAGTTTACAGGGGCGGAACATTCAGTACTTC	CASSLQGRNIQYF
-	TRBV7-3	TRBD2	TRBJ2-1	TGTGCCAGCAGCCAGAGCGGGGGGGCGTACAATGAGCAGTTCTTC	CASSQSGGAYNEQFF
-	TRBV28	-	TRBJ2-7	TGTGCCAGCAGTTTTCGACCCTCTTTCTACGAGCAGTACTTC	CASSFRPSFYEQYF
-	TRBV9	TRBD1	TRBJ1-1	TGTGCCAGCAGCTCCCGACCGGGACAGGGATCGGCTTTCTTT	CASSSRPGQGSAFF
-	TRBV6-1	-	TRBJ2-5	TGTGCCAGCAGTGGGTATCGAGGAAGAGAGACCCAGTACTTC	CASSGYRGRETQYF
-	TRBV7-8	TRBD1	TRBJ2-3	TGTGCCAGCAGCTTAGGATGGAGTCCGGGGACAGGGGGCTCGGATACGCAGTATTTT	CASSLGWSPGTGGSDTQYF
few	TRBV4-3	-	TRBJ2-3	TGCGCCAGCAGCCAAGATCTCATGGCGGGGTGGGCAGATACGCAGTATTTT	CASSQDLMAGWADTQYF
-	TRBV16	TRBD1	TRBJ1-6	TGTGCCAGCAGCCAGAGGGACAGGGACTCACCCCTCCACTTT	CASSQRDRDSPLHF
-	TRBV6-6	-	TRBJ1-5	TGTGCCAGCAGTTATTTGGGGAGCAATCAGCCCCAGCATTTT	CASSYLGSNQPQHF
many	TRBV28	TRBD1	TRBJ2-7	TGTGCCAGCAGTCTTGGCCCAGGGGGACGCGAGCAGTACTTC	CASSLGPGGREQYF
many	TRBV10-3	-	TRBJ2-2	TGTGCCATCAGTGACGCCTCCGGGGTTGACACCGGGGAGCTGTTTTTT	CAISDASGVDTGELFF
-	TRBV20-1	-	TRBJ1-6	TGCAGTGCTATCCTCGACGGGAATTCACCCCTCCACTTT	CSAILDGNSPLHF
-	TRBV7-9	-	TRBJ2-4	TGTGCCAGCAGCTTTTCGCAGGGGTCGAACATTCAGTACTTC	CASSFSQGSNIQYF
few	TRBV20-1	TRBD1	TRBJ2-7	TGCAGTGCTCTAAGACAGGGGGCAATCGACGAGCAGTACTTC	CSALRQGAIDEQYF
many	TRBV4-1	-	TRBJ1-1	TGCGCCAGCAGCGAAATGGGGGACACTGAAGCTTTCTTT	CASSEMGDTEAFF
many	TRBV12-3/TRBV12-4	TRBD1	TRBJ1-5	TGTGCCAGCAGTGGGACAGGGGCTCAGCCCCAGCATTTT	CASSGTGAQPQHF
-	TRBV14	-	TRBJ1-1	TGTGCCAGCAGCCAAGTCTGGGGGGGGCCCACAAGTGAAGCTTTCTTT	CASSQVWGGPTSEAFF
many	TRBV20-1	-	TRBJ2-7	TGCAGTGCAAGCACCCTGGACTCCTCCTACGAGCAGTACTTC	CSASTLDSSYEQYF
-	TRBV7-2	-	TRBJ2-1	TGTGCCAGCAGCTTGAGTGAGCAGTTCTTC	CASSLSEQFF
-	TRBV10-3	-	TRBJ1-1	TGTGCCATCAGTGACCCTAGGGGGGATGAAGCTTTCTTT	CAISDPRGDEAFF
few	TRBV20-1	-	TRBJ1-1	TGCAGTGCTAGAGAATTCGGGACGGTGAACACTGAAGCTTTCTTT	CSAREFGTVNTEAFF
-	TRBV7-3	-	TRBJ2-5	TGTGCCAGCGCGAACAGTAAAACGGAGACCCAGTACTTC	CASANSKTETQYF
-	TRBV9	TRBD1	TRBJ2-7	TGTGCCAGCAGCGTAGGTGGACAGGGTTCCTTCTACGAGCAGTACTTC	CASSVGGQGSFYEQYF
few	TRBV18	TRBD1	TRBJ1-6	TGTGCCAGCTCCGCGGACAGGCCGAGCTCCTATAATTCACCCCTCCACTTT	CASSADRPSSYNSPLHF
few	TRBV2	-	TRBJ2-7	TGTGCCAGCAGCGCTGGACAGATCTCCTACGAGCAGTACTTC	CASSAGQISYEQYF
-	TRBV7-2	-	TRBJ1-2	TGTGCCAGCAGCCTTTCCGGGACTGTTGTTTATGGCTACACCTTC	CASSLSGTVVYGYTF
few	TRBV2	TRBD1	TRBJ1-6	TGTGCCAGCGGGCCGGGACAGGGTATTTCACCCCTCCACTTT	CASGPGQGISPLHF
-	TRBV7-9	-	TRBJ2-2	TGTGCCAGCAGCTCCCAGTCCCCGTCGGGGACCGGGGAGCTGTTTTTT	CASSSQSPSGTGELFF
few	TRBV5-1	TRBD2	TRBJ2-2	TGCGCCAGCAGGGGGACTAGCGGGGTCAACACCGGGGAGCTGTTTTTT	CASRGTSGVNTGELFF
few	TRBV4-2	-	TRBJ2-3	TGTGCCAGCAGCCAAGAACCGCACCCCAGCACAGATACGCAGTATTTT	CASSQEPHPSTDTQYF
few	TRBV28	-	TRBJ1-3	TGTGCCAGCAGTCCGGACAGTCGCTCTGGAAACACCATATATTTT	CASSPDSRSGNTIYF
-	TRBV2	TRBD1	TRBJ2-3	TGTGCCAGCAGATGGGACAGTAACACAGATACGCAGTATTTT	CASRWDSNTDTQYF
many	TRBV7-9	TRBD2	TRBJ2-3	TGTGCCAGCTCTCTGAAAGGCGGGGGGGCCGGAACGCAGTATTTT	CASSLKGGGAGTQYF
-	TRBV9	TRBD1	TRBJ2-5	TGTGCCAGCAGCTGGGGACAGGCCAAAGAGACCCAGTACTTC	CASSWGQAKETQYF
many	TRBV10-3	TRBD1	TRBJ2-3	TGTGCCATCAGTAAAACAGGGGGCTATGGCACAGATACGCAGTATTTT	CAISKTGGYGTDTQYF
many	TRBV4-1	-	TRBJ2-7	TGCGCCAGCAGCAACAACTGGTCTGGCGAGCAGTACTTC	CASSNNWSGEQYF
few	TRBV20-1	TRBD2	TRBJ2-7	TGCAGTGCTAGACCCCCCGGACTAGAGCTAGGGGAGCAGTACTTC	CSARPPGLELGEQYF
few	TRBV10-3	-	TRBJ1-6	TGTGCCATCAGTTGGGAGGGCTATAATTCACCCCTCCACTTT	CAISWEGYNSPLHF
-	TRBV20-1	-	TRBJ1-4	TGCAGTGCTAGTGAAGGTCCTGAAAAACTGTTTTTT	CSASEGPEKLFF
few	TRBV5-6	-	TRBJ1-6	TGTGCCAGCAGCCCGGACACCCGTACACCCCTCCACTTT	CASSPDTRTPLHF
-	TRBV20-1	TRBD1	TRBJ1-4	TGCAGTGCTAGGGGACAGGGTTTGGTTGAAAAACTGTTTTTT	CSARGQGLVEKLFF